This T cell receptor beta chain was recovered during a study of graft-versus-host responses after intestinal transplantation. Study as a whole: The transplants performed in recipients were multivisceral, liver-intestinal, or isolated intestinal. Recipients were all induced with anti-thymocyte globulin, then given tacrolimus and steroids for around three years.

Study observations and caveats: Declining HvG levels early post-transplant were linked to peak circulating GvH clone levels. GvH clones detected in recipient marrow included some appearing first in ileum or blood.

Only in-frame clones appear in the TCRdb table, and some are missing; sequencing was by immunoSEQ multiplex PCR. The sample has approximately 97,000 clones, roughly nine tenths seen once. Comment on this clone: The target antigen is unknown.

V lost 2 bases to trimming and J lost 0 bases, with 19 bases between them. This CDR3 contains 18 residues. Germline assignment: CDR1 SGHTA and CDR2 FQGNSA. This clonotype was obtained from a human donor who was the organ donor for an intestinal transplant. The sample here was unstimulated CD4+ T cells sorted from spleen or lymph node cells, taken before transplant. This chain connects TRBV7-2 to TRBJ1-2, with D unclear. Written as DNA, the CDR3 is TGTGCCAGCAGCTTATACGGGTTCGTGGAGGGAGCTAACTATGGCTACACCTTC. Encoded protein: CASSLYGFVEGANYGYTF.